These 9 T cell receptor beta chains were all obtained from the same sample, sequenced in a study of blood T cell repertoires in COVID-19. Some clones are missing from TCRdb's copy, which holds only in-frame ones; the method was immunoSEQ multiplex PCR. The table has 150,000 to 200,000 clones, 75% to 80% seen once; the top ten hold less than 30%. The sample was peripheral blood. These receptors were taken from a woman between 65 and 79 years old with acute or convalescent COVID-19.

This chain connects TRBV12-3 or TRBV12-4 to TRBJ2-7, with D tentatively TRBD1 (6 bases). Deletions cut 3 bases from V and 8 bases from J, with 14 bases between. This CDR3 is 13 amino acids long. CDR3 sequence: CASSFPGQGKQYF. The DNA of the CDR3 is TGTGCCAGCAGTTTCCCCGGCCAGGGGAAGCAGTACTTC.

The rearrangement uses TRBV30 and TRBJ1-6; 8 bases line up with TRBD1. The CDR3 is made up of 13 amino acids. V was clipped by 2 bases and J by 8 bases; unmatched bases: 2. The germline gives CDR1 GTSNPN, CDR2 SVGIG (reference sequence). CDR3: CAWSTGGYSPLHF. The CDR3 region has the DNA TGTGCCTGGAGTACAGGGGGTTATTCACCCCTCCACTTT.

This clone was found a few times. The gene calls are TRBV28 and TRBJ1-4, with TRBD1 as a possible D gene (6 bases). This CDR3 contains 14 residues. The germline V and J ends were trimmed by 8 bases and 15 bases, with 25 bases remaining between them. The germline CDR1 and CDR2 sequences are MDHEN and SYDVKM. The CDR3 here is CASCPGGRMKGVFF. Written as DNA, the CDR3 is TGTGCCAGCTGCCCCGGCGGGCGAATGAAGGGGGTGTTTTTT.

The genes are TRBV24-1 and TRBJ2-2, with D perhaps matching TRBD2 (5 bases). Trimming cost V 3 bases and J 1 base, with 11 bases left between them. From germline, CDR1 is KGHDR and CDR2 SFDVKD. This CDR3 has 16 amino acids. This CDR3 is CATSDVGSKNTGELFF. The CDR3 coding sequence is TGTGCCACCAGTGATGTGGGGAGCAAGAACACCGGGGAGCTGTTTTTT.

V is TRBV29-1 and J is TRBJ1-1; 7 nucleotides agree with TRBD1. V lost 4 bases to trimming and J lost 6 bases; unmatched junction nucleotides: 5. The CDR3 spans 12 residues. Germline V lookup: CDR1 SQVTM, CDR2 ANQGSEA. The CDR3 protein is CSVVTGESEAFF. As DNA, the CDR3 is TGCAGCGTTGTTACAGGGGAATCTGAAGCTTTCTTT.

The V gene is TRBV7-9, the J gene TRBJ2-2; a weak D match, TRBD2 (6 bases). CDR3 length: 16 residues. Per the germline V gene, CDR1 is SEHNR and CDR2 is FQNEAQ (reference sequence). The ends were cut back, 2 bases at V and 0 bases at J, with 10 bases in the middle. The CDR3 region has the DNA TGTGCCAGCAGCTTAAGGAGGGGTCCGAACACCGGGGAGCTGTTTTTT. Amino acid sequence: CASSLRRGPNTGELFF. Supplemented by reference TRBV7-9 and TRBJ2-2, the full variable domain reads DTGVSQNPRHKITKRGQNVTFRCDPISEHNRLYWYRQTLGQGPEFLTYFQNEAQLEKSRLLSDRFSAERPKGSFSTLEIQRTEQGDSAMYLCASSLRRGPNTGELFFGEGSRLTVL.

The rearrangement joins TRBV21-1 to TRBJ2-3; TRBD1, the table's D call, lacks a check against the DNA. TRBV21-1 is noted as a pseudogene. The CDR3 consists of 17 residues. In DNA form, the CDR3 reads TGTGCCAGCAGCAAACCAAGCCGGGACAGGTCGCCAGATACGCAGTATTTT. It yields the protein CASSKPSRDRSPDTQYF.

This chain uses TRBV3-1 (or the pseudogene TRBV3-2) with TRBJ2-2; D is possibly TRBD1 (5 bases). CDR1 is LGHDT and CDR2 is YNNKEL in the germline V gene (reference sequence). The CDR3 is 13 residues long. Trimming removed 3 bases from V and 7 bases from J, with 9 bases in between. The CDR3 nucleotides are TGTGCCAGCAGCCATCTAGGGGTCGGGGAGCTGTTTTTT. Protein product: CASSHLGVGELFF.

This clone was seen once. The V gene is TRBV5-1, the J gene TRBJ2-5; D not certain. Trimming cost V 0 bases and J 3 bases, with 9 bases left between them. Germline-derived CDR1 and CDR2 are SGHRS and YFSETQ. The CDR3 is 14 residues long. This chain's CDR3 is CASSLETAKETQYF. CDR3 in DNA: TGCGCCAGCAGCTTGGAAACAGCCAAAGAGACCCAGTACTTC.